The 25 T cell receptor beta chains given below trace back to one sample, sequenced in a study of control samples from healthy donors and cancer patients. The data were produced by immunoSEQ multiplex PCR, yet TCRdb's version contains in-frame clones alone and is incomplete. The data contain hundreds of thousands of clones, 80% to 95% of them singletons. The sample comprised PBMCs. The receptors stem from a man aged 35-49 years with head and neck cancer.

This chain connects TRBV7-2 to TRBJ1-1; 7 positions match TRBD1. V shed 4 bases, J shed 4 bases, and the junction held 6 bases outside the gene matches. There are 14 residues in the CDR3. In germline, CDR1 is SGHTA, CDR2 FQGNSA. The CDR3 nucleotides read TGTGCCAGCAGCTCTCGACAGGGAGGCACTGAAGCTTTCTTT. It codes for CASSSRQGGTEAFF.

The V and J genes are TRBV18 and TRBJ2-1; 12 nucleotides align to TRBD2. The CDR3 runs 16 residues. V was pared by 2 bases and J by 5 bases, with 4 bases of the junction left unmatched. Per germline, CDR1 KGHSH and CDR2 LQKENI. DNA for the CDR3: TGTGCCAGCTCACCAGGGACTAGCGGGCGAAACAATGAGCAGTTCTTC. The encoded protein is CASSPGTSGRNNEQFF.

This chain's CDR3 is CASSSPGHTYEQYF. CDR3 in DNA: TGTGCCAGTAGTAGTCCGGGCCATACCTACGAGCAGTACTTC. The chain combines TRBV19 with TRBJ2-7; D unclear. Trimming shortened V by 4 bases and J by 2 bases, and 12 bases separated the two germline ends. CDR1 is LNHDA and CDR2 is SQIVND in the germline V gene (reference sequence). The CDR3 loop spans 14 amino acids.

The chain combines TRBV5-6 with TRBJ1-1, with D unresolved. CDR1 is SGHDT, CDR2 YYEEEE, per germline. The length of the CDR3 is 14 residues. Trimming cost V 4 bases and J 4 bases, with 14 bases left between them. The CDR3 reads CASSPYRFTTEAFF. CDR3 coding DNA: TGTGCCAGCAGCCCTTATCGTTTCACCACTGAAGCTTTCTTT. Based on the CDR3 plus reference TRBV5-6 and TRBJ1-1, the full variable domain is DAGVTQSPTHLIKTRGQQVTLRCSPKSGHDTVSWYQQALGQGPQFIFQYYEEEERQRGNFPDRFSGHQFPNYSSELNVNALLLGDSALYLCASSPYRFTTEAFFGQGTRLTVV.

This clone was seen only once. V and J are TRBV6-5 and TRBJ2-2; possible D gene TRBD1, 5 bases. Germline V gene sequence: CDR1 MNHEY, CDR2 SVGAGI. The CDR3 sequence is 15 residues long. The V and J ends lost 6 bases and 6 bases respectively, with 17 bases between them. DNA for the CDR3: TGTGCCAGCAGGCTCGTAGGCAGGGTGGCCGGGGAGCTGTTTTTT. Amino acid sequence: CASRLVGRVAGELFF.

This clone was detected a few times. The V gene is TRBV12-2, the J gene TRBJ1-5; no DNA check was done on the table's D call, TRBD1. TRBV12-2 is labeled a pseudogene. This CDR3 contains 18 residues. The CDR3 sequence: CASRYNSFRGTGGQPQHF. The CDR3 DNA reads TGTGCAAGTCGCTACAACTCTTTCCGGGGGACAGGGGGTCAGCCCCAGCATTTT.

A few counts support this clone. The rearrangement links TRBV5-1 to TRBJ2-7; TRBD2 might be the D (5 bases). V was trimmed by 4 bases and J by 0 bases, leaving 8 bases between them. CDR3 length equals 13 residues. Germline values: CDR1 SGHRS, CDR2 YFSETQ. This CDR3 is CASSEGSSYEQYF. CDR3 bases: TGCGCCAGCAGCGAGGGCAGCTCCTACGAGCAGTACTTC. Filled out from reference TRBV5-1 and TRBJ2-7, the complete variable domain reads KAGVTQTPRYLIKTRGQQVTLSCSPISGHRSVSWYQQTPGQGLQFLFEYFSETQRNKGNFPGRFSGRQFSNSRSEMNVSTLELGDSALYLCASSEGSSYEQYFGPGTRLTVT.

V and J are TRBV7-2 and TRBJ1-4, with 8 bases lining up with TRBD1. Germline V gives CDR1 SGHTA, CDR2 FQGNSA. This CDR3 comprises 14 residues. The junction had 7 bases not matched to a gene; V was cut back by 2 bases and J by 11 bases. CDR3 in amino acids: CASSLSQGARKLFF. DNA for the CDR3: TGTGCCAGCAGCTTAAGTCAGGGGGCGCGGAAACTGTTTTTT.

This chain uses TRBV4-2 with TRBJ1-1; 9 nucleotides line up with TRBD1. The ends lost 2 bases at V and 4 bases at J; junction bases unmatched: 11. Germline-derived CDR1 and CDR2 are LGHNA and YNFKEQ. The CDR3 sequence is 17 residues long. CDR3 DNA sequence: TGTGCCAGCAGCCAACGACCACTGGACAGGGGAGGCACTGAAGCTTTCTTT. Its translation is CASSQRPLDRGGTEAFF.

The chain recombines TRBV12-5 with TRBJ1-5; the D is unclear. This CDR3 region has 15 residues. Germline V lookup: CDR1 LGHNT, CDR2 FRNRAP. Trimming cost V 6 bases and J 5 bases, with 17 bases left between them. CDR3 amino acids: CASGRDGRLDQPQHF. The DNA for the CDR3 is TGTGCTAGTGGGAGAGACGGCAGGTTAGATCAGCCCCAGCATTTT.

In nucleotides, the CDR3 is TGTGCCAGCAGTGAAGTATCTAGCGGGGGTTCAGATACGCAGTATTTT. Its protein product is CASSEVSSGGSDTQYF. V usage is TRBV2 and J usage is TRBJ2-3; 10 positions match TRBD2. Per germline, CDR1 SNHLY and CDR2 FYNNEI. The CDR3 spans 16 residues. The V and J ends lost 1 base and 4 bases, in that order; junction bases with no gene match: 5.

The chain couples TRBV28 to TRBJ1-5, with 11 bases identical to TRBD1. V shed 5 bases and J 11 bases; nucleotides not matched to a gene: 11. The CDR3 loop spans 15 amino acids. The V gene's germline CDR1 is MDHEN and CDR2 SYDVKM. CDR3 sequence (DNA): TGTGCCAGCAGTCTATCAGGGACAGGGGGGTTATCCCAGCATTTT. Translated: CASSLSGTGGLSQHF.

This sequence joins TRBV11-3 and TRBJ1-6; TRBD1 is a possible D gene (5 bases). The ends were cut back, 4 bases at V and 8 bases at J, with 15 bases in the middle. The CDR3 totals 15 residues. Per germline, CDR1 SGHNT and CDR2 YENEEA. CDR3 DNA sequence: TGTGCCAGCAGCTCCTCGGCAGGGAGTTATTCACCCCTCCACTTT. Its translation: CASSSSAGSYSPLHF.

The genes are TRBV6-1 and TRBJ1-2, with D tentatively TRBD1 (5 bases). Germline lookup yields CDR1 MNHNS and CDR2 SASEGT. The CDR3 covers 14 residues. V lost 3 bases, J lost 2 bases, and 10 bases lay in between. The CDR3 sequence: CASSDKGINYGYTF. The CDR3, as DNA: TGTGCCAGCAGTGACAAGGGGATCAACTATGGCTACACCTTC.

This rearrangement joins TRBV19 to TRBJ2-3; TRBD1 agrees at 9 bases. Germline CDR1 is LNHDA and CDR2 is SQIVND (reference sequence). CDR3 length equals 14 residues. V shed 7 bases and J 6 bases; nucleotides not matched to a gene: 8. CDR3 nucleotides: TGTGCCAGTACAACCGGGACAGGGACGGATACGCAGTATTTT. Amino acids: CASTTGTGTDTQYF.

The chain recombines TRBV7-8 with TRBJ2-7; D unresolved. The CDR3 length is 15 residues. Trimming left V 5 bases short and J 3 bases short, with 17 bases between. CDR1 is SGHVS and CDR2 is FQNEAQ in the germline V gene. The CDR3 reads CASSPASGQNYEQYF. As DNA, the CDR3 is TGTGCCAGCAGCCCGGCATCTGGGCAGAACTACGAGCAGTACTTC.

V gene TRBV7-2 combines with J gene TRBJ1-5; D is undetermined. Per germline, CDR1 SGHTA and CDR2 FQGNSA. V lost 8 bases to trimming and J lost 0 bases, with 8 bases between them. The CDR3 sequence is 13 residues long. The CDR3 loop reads CASGPNSNQPQHF. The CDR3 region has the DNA TGTGCCAGCGGACCGAATAGCAATCAGCCCCAGCATTTT. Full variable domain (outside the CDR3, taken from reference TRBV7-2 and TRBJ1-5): GAGVSQSPSNKVTEKGKDVELRCDPISGHTALYWYRQSLGQGLEFLIYFQGNSAPDKSGLPSDRFSAERTGGSVSTLTIQRTQQEDSAVYLCASGPNSNQPQHFGDGTRLSIL.

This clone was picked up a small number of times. The CDR3 DNA reads as TGCGCCAGCAGTGAGGCGGACACCTACAATGAGCAGTTCTTC. Translation gives CASSEADTYNEQFF. The gene calls are TRBV10-1 and TRBJ2-1, with D maybe TRBD1 (5 bases). This CDR3 is built from 14 residues. Germline V gene lookup returns CDR1 WNHNN and CDR2 SYGVQD (reference sequence). Trimming left V 2 bases short and J 2 bases short, with 7 bases between.

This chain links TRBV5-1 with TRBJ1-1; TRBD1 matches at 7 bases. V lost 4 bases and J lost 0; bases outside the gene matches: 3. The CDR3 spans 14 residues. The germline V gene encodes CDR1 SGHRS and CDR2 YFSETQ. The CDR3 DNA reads TGCGCCAGCAGCACGGGACAGTTGAACACTGAAGCTTTCTTT. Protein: CASSTGQLNTEAFF.

In nucleotides, the CDR3 is TGTGCCAGCAGTAAGGGAGACTTGACAGGGAACACCGGGGAGCTGTTTTTT. It is translated as CASSKGDLTGNTGELFF. The genes are TRBV11-3 and TRBJ2-2, with TRBD1 as a possible D gene (6 bases). Germline values: CDR1 SGHNT, CDR2 YENEEA. V was cut by 6 bases and J by 1 base, with 18 bases left in between. The CDR3 covers 17 residues.

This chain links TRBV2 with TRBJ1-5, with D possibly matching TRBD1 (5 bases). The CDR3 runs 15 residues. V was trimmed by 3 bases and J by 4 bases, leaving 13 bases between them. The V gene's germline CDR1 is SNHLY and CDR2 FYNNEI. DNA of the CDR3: TGTGCCAGCAGTGATGGGGGTTCCCCGAATCAGCCCCAGCATTTT. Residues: CASSDGGSPNQPQHF.

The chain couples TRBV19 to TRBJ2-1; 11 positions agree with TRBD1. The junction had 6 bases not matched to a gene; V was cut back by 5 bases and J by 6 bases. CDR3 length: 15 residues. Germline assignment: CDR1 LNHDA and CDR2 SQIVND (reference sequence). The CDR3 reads CASSLGQGAFNEQFF. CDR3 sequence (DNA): TGTGCCAGTAGTCTAGGACAGGGGGCTTTCAATGAGCAGTTCTTC.

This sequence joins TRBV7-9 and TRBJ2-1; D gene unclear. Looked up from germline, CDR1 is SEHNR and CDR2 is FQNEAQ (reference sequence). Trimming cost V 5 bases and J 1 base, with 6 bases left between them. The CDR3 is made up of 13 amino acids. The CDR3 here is CASSPPSYNEQFF. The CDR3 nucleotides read TGTGCCAGCAGCCCGCCGTCCTACAATGAGCAGTTCTTC.

CDR3: CASSGMWVAGGYNEQFF. For the CDR3, the DNA is TGTGCCAGCAGCGGGATGTGGGTAGCGGGGGGTTACAATGAGCAGTTCTTC. The chain couples TRBV11-2 to TRBJ2-1, with 10 positions matching TRBD2. The junction had 11 bases not matched to a gene; V was cut back by 5 bases and J by 4 bases. This CDR3 comprises 17 residues. The germline gives CDR1 SGHAT, CDR2 FQNNGV. Using reference TRBV11-2 and TRBJ2-1 for the parts outside the CDR3, the full variable domain is EAGVAQSPRYKIIEKRQSVAFWCNPISGHATLYWYQQILGQGPKLLIQFQNNGVVDDSQLPKDRFSAERLKGVDSTLKIQPAKLEDSAVYLCASSGMWVAGGYNEQFFGPGTRLTVL.

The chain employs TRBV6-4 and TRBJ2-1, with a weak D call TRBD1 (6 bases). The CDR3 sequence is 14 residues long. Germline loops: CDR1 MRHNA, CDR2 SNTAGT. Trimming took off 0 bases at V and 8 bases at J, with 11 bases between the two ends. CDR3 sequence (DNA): TGTGCCAGCAGTGACTCGGGGACACCCTATGAGCAGTTCTTC. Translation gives CASSDSGTPYEQFF.